This T cell receptor (beta chain) was found in a study of beta chain features in type 1 diabetes. General observations from the study: Shorter TCRB CDR3s, moderately but significantly so, were found in Type 1 diabetes patients in all four CD4+ subsets. Researchers could not determine here whether HLA type influences TCRB rearrangement.

The authors reverse transcribed all of the isolated RNA, so sequencing captured expressed TCRB transcripts. TCRdb's table, derived via immunoSEQ multiplex PCR, lists solely in-frame clones and lacks some. The repertoire holds 250,000 to 300,000 clones, roughly 24% seen once, with 0.012% in the top ten. Concerning this clone: Its antigen is unidentified.

Purity exceeded 95% in all sorted populations. Sequenced input: naive CD4+ T cells from blood. The sequence was obtained from a woman younger than 45 with type 1 diabetes.

Written as DNA, the CDR3 is TGTGCCTGGAGTTCGGGTCTTGCAACTAATGAAAAACTGTTTTTT. This translates into CAWSSGLATNEKLFF. The gene calls are TRBV30 and TRBJ1-4; D not certain. Germline V lookup: CDR1 GTSNPN, CDR2 SVGIG (reference sequence). CDR3 length equals 15 residues. The V end was cut by 2 bases, the J end by 0 bases, with 10 bases between.